Below, one T cell receptor (beta chain) is given with its context. Its cognate antigen is unknown. Every HIV-positive participant received treatment in the United States. The sample originates from a study of long-term antiretroviral therapy in people with HIV. Study conclusions and caveats: Compared with controls, HIV repertoires showed narrower CDR3 length ranges. Information pertaining to ART adherence, viral resistance or therapeutic modifications was not obtained.

Run at survey level, the immunoSEQ assay was version v3.0. What sequencing targeted per sample was about 35,000-55,000 T-cell genomes. Repertoires were generated with immunoSEQ multiplex PCR, while TCRdb's copy carries only in-frame clones and drops some. The data show more than 20,000 clones, approximately 86% seen once. The specimen comprised unsorted PBMCs, sampled 1.3 years after starting antiretroviral therapy. The sequence came from a man aged 60 to 75 with HIV.

The CDR3 nucleotides are TGTGCCAGCAGTACTAGCGGGAGGGCGTCCGGGGAGCTGTTTTTT. Translating it yields CASSTSGRASGELFF. The chain links TRBV9 to TRBJ2-2, with 13 nucleotides matching TRBD2. The germline CDR1 and CDR2 sequences are SGDLS and YYNGEE. This CDR3 has 15 amino acids. Losses at the gene ends were 5 bases for V and 6 bases for J; bases not matched to a gene: 4.